The rows below give T cell receptor beta chains drawn from one sample of a study of T cell responses to AZD1222 COVID-19 vaccine. Measured with immunoSEQ multiplex PCR; TCRdb has only the in-frame clones, and not every one. The data hold under 200,000 clones, with about nine tenths observed a single time. Material: peripheral blood, obtained on day 0 of AZD1222 vaccination. The receptor set was obtained from an adult in good health. Each CDR3 is given with its conserved first and last residue. A D gene is named only where the DNA matches it firmly. Only some rows state a clone size, as once, few, many or a class for expanded clones.

NA	TRBV15	TRBJ1-2	NA	TGTGCCACCAGCAGGACACCTAACTATGGCTACACCTTC	CATSRTPNYGYTF
NA	TRBV20-1	TRBJ1-2	NA	TGCAGTGCTCCTAACTATGGCTACACCTTC	CSAPNYGYTF
NA	TRBV7-3	TRBJ1-1	NA	TGTGCCAGCAGCCCGGGCCGTGGGTCTAACACTGAAGCTTTCTTT	CASSPGRGSNTEAFF
NA	TRBV28	TRBJ1-2	NA	TGTGCCAGCAGTTTGGGCAGCTATGGCTACACCTTC	CASSLGSYGYTF
NA	TRBV7-3	TRBJ2-3	NA	TGTGCCAGCAGCTCCGTCCGCACAGATACGCAGTATTTT	CASSSVRTDTQYF
NA	TRBV5-5	TRBJ1-4	NA	TGTGCCAGCAGCCCACTCAATGAAAAACTGTTTTTT	CASSPLNEKLFF
NA	TRBV11-2	TRBJ2-5	NA	TGTGCCAGCAGCTTAGGGGACCTAGTCAGGCAGTACCAAGAGACCCAGTACTTC	CASSLGDLVRQYQETQYF
TRBD1	TRBV18	TRBJ1-1	once	TGTGCCAGCTCACCGACAGGGGGCACTGAAGCTTTCTTT	CASSPTGGTEAFF
TRBD1	TRBV4-1	TRBJ1-6	NA	TGCGCCAGCAGTCACGTCCGAGGGTTACAGGGGCATTCACCCCTCCACTTT	CASSHVRGLQGHSPLHF
TRBD1	TRBV2	TRBJ2-7	once	TGTGCCAGCAGTTTAAGGGACAGCTCCTACGAGCAGTACTTC	CASSLRDSSYEQYF
NA	TRBV4-3	TRBJ1-2	NA	TGCGCCAGCAGCCAAGGAGGAAGGGGGATCGGCTATGGCTACACCTTC	CASSQGGRGIGYGYTF
NA	TRBV7-2	TRBJ1-5	NA	TGTGCCAGCAGCCGTCAAGGGAATCAGCCCCAGCATTTT	CASSRQGNQPQHF
NA	TRBV29-1	TRBJ1-1	NA	TGCAGCGTCGTGGGGGGCGCGTACACTGAAGCTTTCTTT	CSVVGGAYTEAFF
NA	TRBV7-2	TRBJ2-1	NA	TGTGCCAGCAGCTTAGGCAGGGAGGCCTACAATGAGCAGTTCTTC	CASSLGREAYNEQFF
NA	TRBV15	TRBJ1-3	NA	TGTGCCACCAGCAGAGATCGAGTAACCGGAAACACCATATATTTT	CATSRDRVTGNTIYF
NA	TRBV7-9	TRBJ1-6	NA	TGTGCCAGCAGCTTATTTACAGGGTCCGGGTCACCCCTCCACTTT	CASSLFTGSGSPLHF
NA	TRBV19	TRBJ1-1	NA	TGTGCCAGTAGTATACGGACAGAGAACACTGAAGCTTTCTTT	CASSIRTENTEAFF